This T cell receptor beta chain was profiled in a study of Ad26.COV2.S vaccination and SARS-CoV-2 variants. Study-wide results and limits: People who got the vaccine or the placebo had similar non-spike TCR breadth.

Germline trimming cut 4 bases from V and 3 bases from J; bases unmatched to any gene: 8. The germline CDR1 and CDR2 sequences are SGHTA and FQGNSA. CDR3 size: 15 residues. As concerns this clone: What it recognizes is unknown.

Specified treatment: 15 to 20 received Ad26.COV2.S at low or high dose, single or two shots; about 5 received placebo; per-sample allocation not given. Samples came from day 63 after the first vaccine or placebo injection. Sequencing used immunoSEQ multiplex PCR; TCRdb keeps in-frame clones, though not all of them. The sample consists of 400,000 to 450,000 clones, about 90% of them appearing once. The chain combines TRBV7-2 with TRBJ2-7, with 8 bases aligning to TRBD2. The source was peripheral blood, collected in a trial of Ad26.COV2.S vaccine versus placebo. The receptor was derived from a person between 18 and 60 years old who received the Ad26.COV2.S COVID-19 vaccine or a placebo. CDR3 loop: CASSWSGSGGYEQYF. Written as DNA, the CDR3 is TGTGCCAGCAGCTGGAGCGGGAGTGGAGGCTACGAGCAGTACTTC.